These T cell receptor beta chains were read from a single sample in a study of cytotoxic CD8 clonotypes in ibrutinib-treated CLL. Clones were sequenced by immunoSEQ multiplex PCR, and TCRdb holds only the in-frame ones, with some missing. The sample shows approximately 84,000 clones, around 84% of them seen only once. This specimen consisted of PBMCs, obtained before ibrutinib treatment. These receptor sequences come from a human donor with chronic lymphocytic leukemia. The CDR3 runs from the conserved cysteine through the conserved F or W. The D gene is left open where the match is weak. The size entry is marked missing in some rows and otherwise reads once, few, many or a size class.

j_call,clone_size,d_call,v_call,cdr3_nt,cdr3_aa
TRBJ1-2,few,.,TRBV7-9,TGTGCCAGCAGCCGAAGCCGCGGCTACACCTTC,CASSRSRGYTF
TRBJ2-2,.,.,TRBV5-1,TGCGCCAGCAGCTTAACTAGTATGTACGGGGAGCTGTTTTTT,CASSLTSMYGELFF
TRBJ2-3,.,.,TRBV11-3,TGTGCCAGCAGCTTACTTGGGACTAGCACAGATACGCAGTATTTT,CASSLLGTSTDTQYF
TRBJ1-3,.,TRBD1,TRBV7-9,TGTGCCAGCAGCGAAGGACAGGGAGGGGACACCATATATTTT,CASSEGQGGDTIYF
TRBJ1-4,.,TRBD1,TRBV11-2,TGTGCCAGCAGTGCGTGGGACAGCTCCGAAAAACTGTTTTTT,CASSAWDSSEKLFF
TRBJ2-1,once,.,TRBV5-1,TGCGCCAGCGTCCCAGCGGGCGTCTCCTACAATGAGCAGTTCTTC,CASVPAGVSYNEQFF
TRBJ2-1,.,TRBD2,TRBV27,TGTGCCAGCAGTTTACCATCTAGCGGGAGGGGTGATGAGCAGTTCTTC,CASSLPSSGRGDEQFF
TRBJ2-7,.,.,TRBV19,TGTGCCAGTACCACAATCCGGGGCAAGGGCATATACGAGCAGTACTTC,CASTTIRGKGIYEQYF
TRBJ1-2,.,.,TRBV19,TGTGCCAGTAGTATTCGGGGCTCGGTTGGCTACACCTTC,CASSIRGSVGYTF
TRBJ2-7,.,TRBD2,TRBV7-3,TGTGCCAGCAGCTTTGATGGCCTAGCGGGAGAAGGTGAGCAGTACTTC,CASSFDGLAGEGEQYF
TRBJ2-7,.,TRBD2,TRBV6-6,TGTGCCAGCAGTTACGGTACTAGCGGGGGGTACGAGCAGTACTTC,CASSYGTSGGYEQYF
TRBJ2-1,.,.,TRBV15,TGTGCCACCAGCAGAGTTTCACGGAATGAGCAGTTCTTC,CATSRVSRNEQFF
TRBJ2-1,.,.,TRBV11-2,TGTGCCAGCAGCCGCGCAATGGGGAGCATATCCTACAATGAGCAGTTCTTC,CASSRAMGSISYNEQFF
TRBJ1-2,.,.,TRBV21-1,TGTGCCAGCAGCGGGACAGGGGGCTTCGATGGCTACACCTTC,CASSGTGGFDGYTF
TRBJ2-1,.,.,TRBV5-4,TGTGCCAGCAGCTTGCTACGGATGAACAATGAGCAGTTCTTC,CASSLLRMNNEQFF
TRBJ2-1,.,.,TRBV2,TGTGCCAGCATCACACCGGGCGGAAACAATGAGCAGTTCTTC,CASITPGGNNEQFF
TRBJ1-1,.,TRBD1,TRBV7-8,TGTGCCAGCAGCCTAACAGGGGGAGCTGAAGCTTTCTTT,CASSLTGGAEAFF
TRBJ2-2,.,TRBD1,TRBV11-3,TGTGCCAGCAGCTCCCGGGACAGGGGAACCGGGGAGCTGTTTTTT,CASSSRDRGTGELFF
TRBJ2-5,.,.,TRBV11-3,TGTGCCAGCAGCTTAATTCGGGCCTTGGGAATCCAAGAGACCCAGTACTTC,CASSLIRALGIQETQYF
TRBJ2-1,.,TRBD2,TRBV30,TGTGCCTGGAGTGCACTTGGGACTAGCGGGGCCGACGCCCGGTACAATGAGCAGTTCTTC,CAWSALGTSGADARYNEQFF
TRBJ2-1,.,TRBD2,TRBV28,TGTGCCAGCAGTTTTGCGGGAGGGAGTTACAATGAGCAGTTCTTC,CASSFAGGSYNEQFF
TRBJ2-2,.,.,TRBV6-5,TGTGCCAGCAGTCGGAACACCGGGGAGCTGTTTTTT,CASSRNTGELFF
TRBJ2-1,medium-sized,.,TRBV10-3,TGTGCCATCAGTGATAATCGAGGAGGTAGCGGCTACAATGAGCAGTTCTTC,CAISDNRGGSGYNEQFF
TRBJ2-7,.,TRBD1,TRBV15,TGTGCCACCAGCATCCGGGACAGGGGTCCCTACGAGCAGTACTTC,CATSIRDRGPYEQYF
TRBJ2-6,.,.,TRBV7-9,TGTGCCAGCAGCTTACAGGGAACCGGGGCCAACGTCCTGACTTTC,CASSLQGTGANVLTF
TRBJ2-3,.,.,TRBV2,TGTGCCAGCAGTGAAAGGAGCGGGAGCACAGATACGCAGTATTTT,CASSERSGSTDTQYF
TRBJ2-5,.,.,TRBV19,TGTGCCAGTAGTCAGTATATACTAGAGACCCAGTACTTC,CASSQYILETQYF
TRBJ1-2,.,.,TRBV5-8,TGTGCCAGCAGCAACCGTTACCGGGACGAAAACTATGGCTACACCTTC,CASSNRYRDENYGYTF
TRBJ1-1,.,TRBD1,TRBV6-6,TGTGCCACCCGCAGGGGGGACACTGAAGCTTTCTTT,CATRRGDTEAFF
TRBJ2-4,.,TRBD2,TRBV6-5,TGTGCCAGCTCCCGGGGGGACATTCAGTACTTC,CASSRGDIQYF
TRBJ2-1,.,TRBD2,TRBV28,TGTGCCAGCGGACTAGCGGGAGGGGTTAATGAGCAGTTCTTC,CASGLAGGVNEQFF
TRBJ1-3,.,.,TRBV7-2,TGTGCCAGCAGCTTAGCCCGGGACACCTCTGGAAACACCATATATTTT,CASSLARDTSGNTIYF
TRBJ2-1,.,TRBD2,TRBV2,TGTGCCAGCAGCGGGACTAGCGGACAGCAGTTCTTC,CASSGTSGQQFF
TRBJ1-5,.,.,TRBV2,TGTGCCAGCAGTGTCTTTCTTAATCAGCCCCAGCATTTT,CASSVFLNQPQHF
TRBJ2-7,few,TRBD1,TRBV10-3,TGTGCCATCAGGGCCGGGACAGGGGGTGGATCCACTTCCTACGAGCAGTACTTC,CAIRAGTGGGSTSYEQYF
TRBJ1-2,.,.,TRBV5-5,TGTGCCAGCAGCTCCACAGGGACCGAAAACTATGGCTACACCTTC,CASSSTGTENYGYTF
TRBJ2-1,.,.,TRBV20-1,TGCAGTGCTCAAGCTTACAATGAGCAGTTCTTC,CSAQAYNEQFF
TRBJ2-3,.,TRBD1,TRBV6-4,TGTGCCAGCAGCGTTGACAGGGGGGGCACAGATACGCAGTATTTT,CASSVDRGGTDTQYF
TRBJ2-1,few,.,TRBV19,TGTGCCAGTACCCTAGACGGGGCGGGGAGAACTGAGCAGTTCTTC,CASTLDGAGRTEQFF
TRBJ1-1,once,.,TRBV6-6,TGTGCCAGCATTCGCCTGTTGAACACTGAAGCTTTCTTT,CASIRLLNTEAFF
TRBJ2-1,.,TRBD2,TRBV19,TGTGCCAGTAGTATTGTCGGGCGGGAGGCATTAGATGAGCAGTTCTTC,CASSIVGREALDEQFF
TRBJ2-7,.,.,TRBV4-2,TGTGCCAGCAGCCAAGTTGGGGAAGAGGAGTACTTC,CASSQVGEEEYF
TRBJ2-5,once,.,TRBV27,TGTGCCAGCAGTGCCTTTAGAATTTCGGAGACCCAGTACTTC,CASSAFRISETQYF
TRBJ1-2,once,.,TRBV9,TGTGCCAGCAGCGTAGAGCCAGAATATGGCTACACCTTC,CASSVEPEYGYTF
TRBJ1-5,few,.,TRBV5-1,TGCGCCAGCAGCCCAGATAGCAATCAGCCCCAGCATTTT,CASSPDSNQPQHF